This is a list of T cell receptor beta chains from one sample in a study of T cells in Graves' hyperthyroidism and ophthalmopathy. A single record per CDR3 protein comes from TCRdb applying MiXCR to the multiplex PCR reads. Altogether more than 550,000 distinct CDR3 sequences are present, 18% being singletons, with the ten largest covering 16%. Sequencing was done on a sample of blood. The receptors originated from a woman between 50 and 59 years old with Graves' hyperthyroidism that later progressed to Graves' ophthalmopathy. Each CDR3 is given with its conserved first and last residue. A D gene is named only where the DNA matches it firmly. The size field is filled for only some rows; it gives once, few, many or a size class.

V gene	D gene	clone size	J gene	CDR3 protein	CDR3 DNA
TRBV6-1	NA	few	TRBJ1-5	CASSESRSNQPQHF	TGTGCCAGCAGTGAAAGTCGTAGCAATCAGCCCCAGCATTTT
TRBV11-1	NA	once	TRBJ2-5	CASSFSGGVQETQYF	TGTGCCAGCAGCTTTAGCGGAGGCGTCCAAGAGACCCAGTACTTC
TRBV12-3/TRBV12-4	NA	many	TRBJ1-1	CASSLRGLYAEAFF	TGTGCCAGCAGCCTGCGGGGTTTATACGCTGAAGCTTTCTTT
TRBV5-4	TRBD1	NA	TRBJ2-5	CASSLKVRDREYF	TGTGCCAGCAGCTTGAAGGTCCGGGACAGGGAGTACTTC
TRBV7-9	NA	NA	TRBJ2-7	CVSSHDGTYEQYF	TGTGTCAGCAGCCATGACGGTACCTACGAGCAGTACTTC
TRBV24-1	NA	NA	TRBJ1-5	CATSDSGSNQPQHF	TGTGCCACCAGTGACTCGGGAAGCAATCAGCCCCAGCATTTT
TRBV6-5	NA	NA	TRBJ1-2	CASSSFGLNYGYTF	TGTGCCAGCAGTTCTTTTGGGCTTAACTATGGCTACACCTTC
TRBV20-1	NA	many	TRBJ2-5	CSARRPGEETQYF	TGCAGTGCTAGACGCCCAGGGGAAGAGACCCAGTACTTC
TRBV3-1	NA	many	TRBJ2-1	CASSQVSSHNEQFF	TGTGCCAGCAGCCAAGTAAGTTCTCACAATGAGCAGTTCTTC
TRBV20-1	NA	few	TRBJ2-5	CSARLSGGLETQYF	TGCAGTGCTAGGCTCTCAGGGGGGCTCGAGACCCAGTACTTC
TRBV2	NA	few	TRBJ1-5	CASCRGGNQPQHF	TGTGCCAGCTGCAGGGGCGGCAATCAGCCCCAGCATTTT
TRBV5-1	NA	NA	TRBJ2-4	CASNKGTTPRDIQYF	TGCGCCAGCAACAAGGGGACAACGCCGAGGGACATTCAGTACTTC
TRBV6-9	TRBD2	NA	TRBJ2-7	CASSYKGQIIAGGFYEQYF	TGTGCCAGCAGTTACAAGGGACAGATAATAGCGGGGGGTTTCTACGAGCAGTACTTC
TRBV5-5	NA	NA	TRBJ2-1	CASSFGGPGPFF	TGTGCCAGCAGCTTCGGCGGGCCCGGCCCGTTCTTC
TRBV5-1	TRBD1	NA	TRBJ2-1	CASSTRWTGTGEQFF	TGCGCCAGCAGCACCCGCTGGACAGGGACAGGGGAGCAGTTCTTC
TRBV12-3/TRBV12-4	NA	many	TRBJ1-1	CASHPEGSNTEAFF	TGTGCCAGCCATCCCGAGGGGTCGAACACTGAAGCTTTCTTT
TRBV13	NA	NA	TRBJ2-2	CASSLELITGELFF	TGTGCCAGCAGCTTAGAGTTGATCACCGGGGAGCTGTTTTTT
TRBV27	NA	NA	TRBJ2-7	CASSYRPGTYEQYF	TGTGCCAGCAGTTATCGGCCAGGGACCTACGAGCAGTACTTC
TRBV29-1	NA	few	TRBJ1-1	CSVDPGAGAFF	TGCAGCGTTGACCCTGGGGCTGGGGCTTTCTTT
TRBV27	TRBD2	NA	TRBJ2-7	CASSLLPGLARLHEQYF	TGTGCCAGCAGTTTACTTCCAGGACTAGCGAGATTACACGAGCAGTACTTC
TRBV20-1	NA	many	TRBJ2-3	CSARRALPADTQYF	TGCAGTGCTCGGAGGGCCCTCCCCGCAGATACGCAGTATTTT
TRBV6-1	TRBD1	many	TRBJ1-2	CASSPRQGVLYGYTF	TGTGCCAGCAGCCCGCGACAGGGCGTCCTCTATGGCTACACCTTC
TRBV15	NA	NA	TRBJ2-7	CATSRDPKSVYEQYF	TGTGCCACCAGCAGAGATCCCAAGTCAGTCTACGAGCAGTACTTC
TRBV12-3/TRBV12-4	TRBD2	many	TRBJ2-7	CASTLGGGSYEQYF	TGTGCCAGCACTCTTGGCGGGGGCTCCTACGAGCAGTACTTC
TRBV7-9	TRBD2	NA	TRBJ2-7	CASSRTSVSYEQYF	TGTGCCAGCAGCCGGACTAGCGTCTCCTACGAGCAGTACTTC
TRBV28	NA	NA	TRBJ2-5	CASSRLGLGPWETQYF	TGTGCCAGCAGTCGCCTTGGGCTGGGCCCGTGGGAGACCCAGTACTTC
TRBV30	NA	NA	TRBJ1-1	CAWSVIVGSPVRAFF	TGTGCCTGGAGTGTTATTGTGGGATCCCCCGTACGAGCTTTCTTT
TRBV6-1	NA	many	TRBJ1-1	CASSKVGQWSWYTEAFF	TGTGCCAGCAGCAAAGTAGGCCAGTGGAGCTGGTACACTGAAGCTTTCTTT
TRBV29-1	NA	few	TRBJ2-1	CSLRGPAGPPREAYNEQFF	TGCAGCCTTCGGGGCCCGGCAGGGCCACCGAGGGAAGCCTACAATGAGCAGTTCTTC
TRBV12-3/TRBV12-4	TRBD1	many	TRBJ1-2	CASSSRDRGRRGYGYTF	TGTGCCAGCAGTTCCCGGGACAGGGGCCGAAGAGGCTATGGCTACACCTTC
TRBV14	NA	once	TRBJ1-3	CASSSWGDSGNTIYF	TGTGCCAGCAGCTCTTGGGGGGACTCTGGAAACACCATATATTTT
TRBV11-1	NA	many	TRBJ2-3	CASSLGGVTDTQYF	TGTGCCAGCAGCTTAGGCGGGGTCACAGATACGCAGTATTTT
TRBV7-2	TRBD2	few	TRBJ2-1	CASRDTGTSGGGGNEQFF	TGTGCCAGCAGAGATACCGGGACTAGCGGGGGTGGGGGCAATGAGCAGTTCTTC
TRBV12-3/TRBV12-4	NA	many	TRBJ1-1	CASSLGPPGSTEAFF	TGTGCCAGCAGTTTAGGACCCCCCGGGAGCACTGAAGCTTTCTTT
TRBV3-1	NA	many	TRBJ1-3	CASSRPQGFGRNTIYF	TGTGCCAGCAGCCGACCACAGGGATTCGGGCGAAACACCATATATTTT
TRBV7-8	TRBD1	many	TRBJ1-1	CASSLHGTGGVREAFF	TGTGCCAGCAGCCTTCATGGGACAGGGGGCGTTAGGGAAGCTTTCTTT
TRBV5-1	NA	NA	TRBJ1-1	CASSFGVLRDTEAFF	TGCGCCAGCAGCTTCGGGGTTCTTAGGGACACTGAAGCTTTCTTT
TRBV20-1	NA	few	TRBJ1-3	CSAWTAGNTIYF	TGCAGTGCATGGACGGCTGGAAACACCATATATTTT
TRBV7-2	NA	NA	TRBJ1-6	CASRPQNSPLHF	TGTGCCAGCAGGCCCCAAAATTCACCCCTCCACTTT
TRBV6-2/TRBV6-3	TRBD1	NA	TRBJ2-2	CASTKTGVRTGELFF	TGTGCCAGCACTAAAACAGGGGTCCGCACCGGGGAGCTGTTTTTT
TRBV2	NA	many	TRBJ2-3	CASSDEGRATDTQYF	TGTGCCAGCAGTGATGAGGGACGGGCGACAGATACGCAGTATTTT
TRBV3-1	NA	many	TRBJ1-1	CASSTRDTEAFF	TGTGCCAGCAGCACCCGGGACACTGAAGCTTTCTTT
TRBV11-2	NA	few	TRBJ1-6	CASRGGTSSFSYNSPLHF	TGTGCCAGCAGAGGGGGGACATCCTCCTTTTCCTATAATTCACCCCTCCACTTT
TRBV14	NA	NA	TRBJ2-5	CASSPRGRGTQYF	TGTGCCAGCAGCCCCAGGGGAAGGGGGACCCAGTACTTC
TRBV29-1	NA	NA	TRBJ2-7	CSVEGESSAYEQYF	TGCAGCGTTGAAGGGGAGAGTAGCGCCTACGAGCAGTACTTC
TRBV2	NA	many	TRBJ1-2	CASSEAQYYGYTF	TGTGCCAGCAGTGAAGCACAGTACTATGGCTACACCTTC
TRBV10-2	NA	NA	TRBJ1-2	CASSDLVQKNYGYTF	TGCGCCAGCAGTGATTTAGTCCAGAAAAACTATGGCTACACCTTC
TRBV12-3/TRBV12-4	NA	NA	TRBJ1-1	CASSLDQGHLNTEAFF	TGTGCCAGCAGTTTAGACCAGGGACACTTGAACACTGAAGCTTTCTTT
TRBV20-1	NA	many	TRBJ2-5	CSARDRGGARGETQYF	TGCAGTGCTAGAGATCGGGGCGGTGCTAGAGGAGAGACCCAGTACTTC
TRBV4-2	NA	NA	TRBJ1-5	CASSQGPYRGNQPQHF	TGTGCCAGCAGCCAAGGGCCCTACAGGGGCAATCAGCCCCAGCATTTT
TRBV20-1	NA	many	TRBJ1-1	CSAFDRTRTEAFF	TGCAGTGCTTTTGACAGGACGAGGACTGAAGCTTTCTTT